This entry concerns a single T cell receptor beta chain. The antigen it binds to is not known. Base quality data are lacking; no much larger clone is found one base away. TCRbeta CDR3 regions were amplified from genomic DNA using the immunoSEQ Assay, a bias-controlled multiplex PCR. The authors' pipeline ran thus. Nucleated cell counts per sample were estimated from amplification of reference gene primers within the assay. Sequence reads were collapsed and filtered to measure the absolute abundance of every unique TCRbeta CDR3 rearrangement. Productive Simpson clonality was computed per sample as the square root of Simpson's diversity index over productive rearrangements. TCRdb took over this immuneACCESS table, retaining in-frame rearrangements with V and J assigned. Such tables are incomplete; in checked studies, under half of the missing clones stem from an unresolved V gene, and the remainder is unexplained. D and trimming were read from the DNA, whereas the V and J calls and clone size are those reported in that table. In this sample the table shows about 260,000 clones, 85% to 90% of which occur a single time. The top ten hold approximately 5.1% of the sample.

Per the germline V gene, SGDLS is the CDR1 and YYNGEE is the CDR2. The CDR3 sequence holds 14 residues, the cysteine and phenylalanine included. Just the 42-base CDR3 DNA is kept, in frame starting at base 1. V has 4 bases trimmed and J has 10 bases trimmed; junction bases matching no gene number 6. The data belong to a study of blood T cell repertoires in COVID-19 (dated by TCRdb to the early 2020s). About the investigation overall: Samples from collaborators originated in the United States, Italy and Spain and spanned both the acute and convalescent phases of COVID-19. The prospective study material was composed of cDNA or gDNA derived from T cells, B-cell-depleted T cells, or PBMCs. Subjects who had been exposed to COVID-19, were actively infected with it, or had recovered from it provided the deeply sampled blood TCRbeta repertoires that made up the dataset. A freely available public database, intended as a resource for researchers studying the immune response to SARS-CoV-2, is where the repertoires were released. Samples were obtained from the ongoing ImmuneRACE study (first 160 participants) and from about 1,300 subjects provided by 6 global collaborators. Nearly every sample came with metadata listing a de-identified subject ID, COVID-19 status, age in years and sex. HLA class I and class II types, where available, came from metadata supplied by the sample provider rather than from assay-based typing. Study-level results and caveats: How much clinical and demographic metadata was included differed by source and by participant, and the metadata was provided uncurated.

At one collaborating source in Seattle, patients were enrolled during active infection and were followed longitudinally through the course of disease. Whole blood was collected in K2EDTA tubes by collaborating institutions according to the institutions' own protocols. For TCRbeta analysis, collaborators shipped samples as frozen whole blood, isolated PBMCs, or DNA extracted from either of those sample types. Recombination linked TRBV9 to TRBJ2-1, with TRBD2 matching 12 junction bases. The specimen sequenced was peripheral blood. The origin of this receptor is a woman aged 55-75 years with COVID-19, enrolled during active disease. Here is the DNA: TGTGCCAGCAGCCCGACTAGCGGGAGAACGGAGCAGTTCTTC. Translated, this gives CASSPTSGRTEQFF. With all but the CDR3 taken from the reference TRBV9 and TRBJ2-1 genes, the full variable domain is: DSGVTQTPKHLITATGQRVTLRCSPRSGDLSVYWYQQSLDQGLQFLIQYYNGEERAKGNILERFSAQQFPDLHSELNLSSLELGDSALYFCASSPTSGRTEQFFGPGTRLTVL.